This TCR beta chain came from a study of T cell responses to AZD1222 COVID-19 vaccine (dated by TCRdb to about 2021). Broadly, across the study: Because spike-specific TCR depth and breadth did not differ between the two schedules, AZD1222 recipients who got a second dose at roughly 4 weeks were pooled with those who got a second dose at roughly 12 weeks. A total of 230 to 250 trial participants underwent TCR sequencing, of whom more than 200 had received two doses of AZD1222 and 26 had received two doses of the MenACWY control vaccine. Enrollment into the trials was organized by age into subgroups of 18-55, 56-69 and 70-plus years, and those subgroups contained roughly 150, 30 and 60 TCR-sequenced participants, respectively. The paper as a whole reports these results and caveats: CD4 TCRs associated with the vaccine covered the entire spike protein, and the dominant responses were in regions 160-218 and 743-854. Conclusions about previously exposed vaccinees are limited because only six or seven AZD1222 recipients were SARS-CoV-2 seropositive at baseline. Nearly half of unique spike-specific TCRs reportedly recognized epitopes outside regions mutated in the B.1.351 and B.1.1.7 variants. Spike-specific TCR breadth and depth rose significantly after two AZD1222 doses compared with day 0 and with MenACWY recipients. Because no day 14 peak-response samples were available, repertoires were characterized only after the peak T cell response. In the small 56-69-year group, the increase in depth fell short of significance, most likely because of low power. Most participants were white British and females outnumbered males, and the authors suggested that clonal diversity may have been underestimated.

The CDR3 regions of human TCRbeta chains were subjected to immunosequencing. The authors' pipeline ran thus. TCRs in the repertoires were compared against a reference library of SARS-CoV-2-specific TCRs that had been generated with the MIRA antigen-specificity platform. Breadth was defined as the fraction of unique TCRs that were SARS-CoV-2-associated. Depth was defined as the fraction of total T cells that were SARS-CoV-2-associated. Using the MIRA data, each spike-specific TCR was assigned both to the spike region to which the TCR was reactive and to a CD4 or CD8 class. Log10-transformed breadth and depth values were compared by one-way ANOVA with Sidak's multiple comparisons tests. This is the immuneACCESS table as TCRdb keeps it, with only in-frame sequences that have V and J called. A part of the clones is gone; compared with another copy, unresolved V genes explain less than half, and the rest is unexplained. Clone size and the V and J calls come from that table; the DNA yielded D and trimming. For this sample the table gives fewer than 85,000 clones, of which 80% to 90% were detected only once. In total, the top ten clones hold roughly 31% of the sample.

CDR3 length: 13 amino acids, cysteine to phenylalanine. This entry keeps only the CDR3 DNA: 39 bases, framed from base 1. V is clipped by 1 base and J by 2 bases, and the sequence between their germline boundaries is 5 bases long. A note on this clone: Its recognized antigen is unknown. No base quality information exists; no much larger clone differs at one position.

Explained via the paper, the time point label denotes: baseline before first vaccination. Vaccinee samples came from UK trials COV001 and COV002, including a single-blind randomized controlled phase 2/3 trial of AZD1222 (ChAdOx1 nCoV-19) in healthy adults. For TCRbeta chain sequencing, PBMC samples were collected from trial participants at day 0 and at day 28 after the second dose. Recombination connected TRBV12-3 or TRBV12-4 to TRBJ2-5; the D gene assignment is ambiguous. This clonotype was obtained from an adult in good health. Specimen: peripheral blood, collected on day 0 of AZD1222 vaccination. This receptor carries the CDR3 CASSLEVQETQYF. The nucleotides read TGTGCCAGCAGTTTAGAGGTACAAGAGACCCAGTACTTC.